Sequencing of this TCR beta chain was carried out in a study of blood T cell repertoires in COVID-19. Across the whole study: The United States, Italy and Spain supplied acute and convalescent COVID-19 samples.

The CDR3 runs to 15 residues. From germline, CDR1 is SQVTM and CDR2 ANQGSEA. V dropped 6 bases and J dropped 3; count of bases not matched to a gene: 7. Authors' processing steps: Researchers report that nucleated cell counts were estimated from reference gene primer amplification. The method was immunoSEQ multiplex PCR; TCRdb's version includes in-frame clones alone and lacks a portion of them. V and J calls and clone size come straight from that table; D and trimming were deduced from the DNA. The sample includes tens of thousands of clones, around nine tenths of them seen just once. The sample comprised peripheral blood. The source of this sequence is a man between 65 and 80 years old with COVID-19, enrolled during active disease. The J gene is TRBJ2-7, the V gene TRBV29-1; 14 nucleotides match TRBD2. This CDR3 reads CSVRGLAGAFYEQYF. The CDR3 coding sequence is TGCAGCGTCCGGGGACTAGCGGGGGCCTTCTACGAGCAGTACTTC.